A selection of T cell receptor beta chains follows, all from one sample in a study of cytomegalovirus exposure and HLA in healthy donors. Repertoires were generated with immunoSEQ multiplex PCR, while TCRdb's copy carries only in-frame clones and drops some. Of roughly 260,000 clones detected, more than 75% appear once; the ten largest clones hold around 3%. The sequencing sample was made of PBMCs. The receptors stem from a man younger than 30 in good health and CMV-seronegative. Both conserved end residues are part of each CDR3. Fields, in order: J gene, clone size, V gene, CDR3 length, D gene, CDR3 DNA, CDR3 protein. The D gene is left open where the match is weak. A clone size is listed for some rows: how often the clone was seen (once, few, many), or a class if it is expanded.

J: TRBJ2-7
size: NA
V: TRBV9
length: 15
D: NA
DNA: TGTGCCAGCAGCGTAGGGTCAGCGGAAGCGTTCGAGCAGTACTTC
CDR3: CASSVGSAEAFEQYF

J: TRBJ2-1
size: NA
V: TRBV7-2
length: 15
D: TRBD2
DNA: TGTGCCAGCAGTGTCTTCCAGGGACTAGCAAATGAGCAGTTCTTC
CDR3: CASSVFQGLANEQFF

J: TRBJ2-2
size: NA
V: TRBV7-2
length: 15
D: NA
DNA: TGTGCCAGCAGCCCACCCCCGAGACTAGTCGGGGAGCTGTTTTTT
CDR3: CASSPPPRLVGELFF

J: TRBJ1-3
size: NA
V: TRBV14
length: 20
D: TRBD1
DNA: TGTGCCAGCAGCCAGCCCCGGGACAGGGTCCCCGGATCCTCTGGAAACACCATATATTTT
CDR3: CASSQPRDRVPGSSGNTIYF

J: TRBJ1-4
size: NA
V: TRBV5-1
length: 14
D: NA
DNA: TGCGCCAGCACCCCGGTGGACAGAGAGGAAAAACTGTTTTTT
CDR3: CASTPVDREEKLFF

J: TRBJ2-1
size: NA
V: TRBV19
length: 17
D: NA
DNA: TGTGCCAGTAGCCCCACTAGCTGGTTCAGCTCCTACAATGAGCAGTTCTTC
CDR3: CASSPTSWFSSYNEQFF

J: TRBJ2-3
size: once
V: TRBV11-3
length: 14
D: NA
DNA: TGTGCCAGCAGCTCCCCCCGGTCCGCAGATACGCAGTATTTT
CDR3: CASSSPRSADTQYF

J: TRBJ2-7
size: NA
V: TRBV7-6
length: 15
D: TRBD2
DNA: TGTGCCAGCAGCTTGATTCCGGGACTAGACAAAGAGCAGTACTTC
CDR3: CASSLIPGLDKEQYF

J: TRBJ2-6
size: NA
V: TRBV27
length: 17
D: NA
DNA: TGTGCCAGCAGGTCGACAGACCACGTAACTGGGGCCAACGTCCTGACTTTC
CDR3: CASRSTDHVTGANVLTF

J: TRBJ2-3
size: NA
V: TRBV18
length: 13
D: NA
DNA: TGTGCCAGCTCACCGGACAATTCGGATACGCAGTATTTT
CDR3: CASSPDNSDTQYF

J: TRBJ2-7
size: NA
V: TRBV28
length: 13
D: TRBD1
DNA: TGTGCCTCTTACAGACAGGGGGTCCACGAGCAGTACTTC
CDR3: CASYRQGVHEQYF

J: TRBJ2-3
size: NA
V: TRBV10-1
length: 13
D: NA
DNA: TGCGCCAGCAGTGATGCAGGACAGAATACGCAGTATTTT
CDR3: CASSDAGQNTQYF

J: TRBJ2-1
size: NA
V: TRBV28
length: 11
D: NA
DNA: TGTGCCAGCAGTATCCGCGTCGAGCAGTTCTTC
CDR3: CASSIRVEQFF

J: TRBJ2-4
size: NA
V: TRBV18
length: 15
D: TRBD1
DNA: TGTGCCAGCTCACCCCCTGGCAGGGGGAAAAACATTCAGTACTTC
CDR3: CASSPPGRGKNIQYF

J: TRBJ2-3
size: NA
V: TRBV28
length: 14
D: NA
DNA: TGTGCCAGCCTCACGCCCAGATCCACAGATACGCAGTATTTT
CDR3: CASLTPRSTDTQYF

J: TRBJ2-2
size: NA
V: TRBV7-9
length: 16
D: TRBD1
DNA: TGTGCCAGCAGCATGACGCCGGGACAGGGGACCGGGGAGCTGTTTTTT
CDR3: CASSMTPGQGTGELFF

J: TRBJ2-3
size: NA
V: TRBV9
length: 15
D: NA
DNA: TGTGCCAGCAGCGTTCAGGGGATCGACACAGATACGCAGTATTTT
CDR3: CASSVQGIDTDTQYF

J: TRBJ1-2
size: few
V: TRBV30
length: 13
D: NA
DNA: TGTGCCTGGAACAGAGACAGGTCCTATGGCTACACCTTC
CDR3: CAWNRDRSYGYTF

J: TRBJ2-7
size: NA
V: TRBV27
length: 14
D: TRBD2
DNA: TGTGCCAGCAGACTAGCGGGGGGTTTCTACGAGCAGTACTTC
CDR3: CASRLAGGFYEQYF

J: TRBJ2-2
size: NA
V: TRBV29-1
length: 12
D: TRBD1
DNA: TGCAGCGTACAACAGGGGTCCGGGGAGCTGTTTTTT
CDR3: CSVQQGSGELFF

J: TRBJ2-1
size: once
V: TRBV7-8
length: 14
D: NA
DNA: TGTGCCAGCAGCTACCTATCAGGTTACAATGAGCAGTTCTTC
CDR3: CASSYLSGYNEQFF

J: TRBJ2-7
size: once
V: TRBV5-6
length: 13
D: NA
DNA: TGTGCCAGCAGCTGGGGCGGGAACTACGAGCAGTACTTC
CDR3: CASSWGGNYEQYF

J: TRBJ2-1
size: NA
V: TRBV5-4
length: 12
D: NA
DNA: TGTGCCACCGCGGACAGATTCAATGAGCAGTTCTTC
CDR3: CATADRFNEQFF

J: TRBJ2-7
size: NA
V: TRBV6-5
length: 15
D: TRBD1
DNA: TGTGCCAGCAGTTACTTAACAGGGGGCGTCTACGAGCAGTACTTC
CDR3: CASSYLTGGVYEQYF

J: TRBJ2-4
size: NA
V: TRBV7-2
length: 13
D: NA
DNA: TGTGCCAGCAGCTTGAGAACTCCGGGACACCCGAACTTC
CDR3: CASSLRTPGHPNF

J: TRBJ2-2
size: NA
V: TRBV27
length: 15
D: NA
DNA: TGTGCCAGCAGTTTGGGGGGGGGCCGGACCGGGGAGCTGTTTTTT
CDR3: CASSLGGGRTGELFF

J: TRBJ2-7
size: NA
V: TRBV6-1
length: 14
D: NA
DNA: TGTGCCAGCAAGGAGGGGGCCGGTGACTACGAGCAGTACTTC
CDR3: CASKEGAGDYEQYF

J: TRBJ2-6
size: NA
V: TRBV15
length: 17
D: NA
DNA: TGTGCCACCAGCAGAGACGGTACAGGGAGAGGGGCCAACGTCCTGACTTTC
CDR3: CATSRDGTGRGANVLTF